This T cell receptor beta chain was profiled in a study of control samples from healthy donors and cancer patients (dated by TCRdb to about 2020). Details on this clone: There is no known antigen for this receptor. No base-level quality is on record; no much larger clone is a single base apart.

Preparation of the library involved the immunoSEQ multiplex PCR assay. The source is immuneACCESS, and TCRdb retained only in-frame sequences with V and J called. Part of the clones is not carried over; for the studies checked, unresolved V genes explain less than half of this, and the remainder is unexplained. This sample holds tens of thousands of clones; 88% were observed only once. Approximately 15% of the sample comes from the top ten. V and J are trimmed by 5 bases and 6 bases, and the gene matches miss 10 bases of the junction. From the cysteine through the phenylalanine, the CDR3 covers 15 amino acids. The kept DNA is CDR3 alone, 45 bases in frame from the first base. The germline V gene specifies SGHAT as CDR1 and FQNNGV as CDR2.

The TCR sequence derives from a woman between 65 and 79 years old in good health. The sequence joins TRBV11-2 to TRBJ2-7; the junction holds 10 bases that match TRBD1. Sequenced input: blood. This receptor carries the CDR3 CASSPDRGPRIEQYF. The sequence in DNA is TGTGCCAGCAGCCCCGACAGGGGGCCGCGGATCGAGCAGTACTTC.